This section outlines one TCR beta chain sequence together with its context. CDR1 and CDR2 (germline): MNHEY, SMNVEV (reference sequence). CDR3 size: 15 residues. The V gene lost 0 bases and the J gene lost 2 bases, with 11 bases spanning the gap. Clones were read by immunoSEQ multiplex PCR, and TCRdb kept only the in-frame ones, dropping some. The profile shows some 10,000 clones, more than 85% of them singletons. This sample stems from a study of T cell repertoires in MIS-A myocarditis. Specimen: thoracic lymph node tissue obtained at autopsy. The clonotype originates from a man aged 18 to 29 with fulminant myocarditis from multisystem inflammatory syndrome in adults (MIS-A) after COVID-19. The chain links TRBV27 to TRBJ2-7; D is perhaps TRBD2 (6 bases). The CDR3 loop is CASSLSGLSTYEQYF. CDR3 DNA sequence: TGTGCCAGCAGTTTATCGGGACTTTCTACCTACGAGCAGTACTTC.